This is a list of T cell receptor beta chains from one sample in a study of monozygotic twins with cystic fibrosis. Repertoires were generated with immunoSEQ multiplex PCR, while TCRdb's copy carries only in-frame clones and drops some. The data contain tens of thousands of clones, about 96% of them singletons. The source material was blood. These receptors all stem from a girl aged 2-10 years with cystic fibrosis. The CDR3 runs from the conserved cysteine through the conserved F or W. A D gene is named only where the DNA matches it firmly. Only some rows state a clone size, as once, few, many or a class for expanded clones.

NA	TRBJ2-7	NA	TRBV2	CASSEYYEQYF	TGTGCCAGCAGTGAATACTACGAGCAGTACTTC
NA	TRBJ2-1	NA	TRBV4-3	CASSQEWRQVGDNEQFF	TGCGCCAGCAGCCAAGAATGGCGCCAAGTGGGAGACAATGAGCAGTTCTTC
NA	TRBJ2-7	NA	TRBV2	CASSEQGMNEQYF	TGTGCCAGCAGTGAACAGGGGATGAACGAGCAGTACTTC
NA	TRBJ1-1	NA	TRBV30	CAWRLRVGTEAFF	TGTGCCTGGAGGCTCAGGGTTGGCACTGAAGCTTTCTTT
NA	TRBJ2-2	NA	TRBV4-3	CASSQDPGVTGELFF	TGCGCCAGCAGCCAAGATCCAGGGGTGACCGGGGAGCTGTTTTTT
NA	TRBJ1-3	NA	TRBV19	CASSGGRDTWRNTIYF	TGTGCCAGTAGTGGGGGCCGGGACACTTGGAGAAACACCATATATTTT
TRBD1	TRBJ1-2	NA	TRBV20-1	CRAGGADGYTF	TGCAGAGCAGGGGGCGCGGATGGCTACACCTTC
NA	TRBJ1-5	NA	TRBV5-6	CASSPGRNQPQHF	TGTGCCAGCAGCCCTGGCAGAAATCAGCCCCAGCATTTT
TRBD2	TRBJ2-3	NA	TRBV5-6	CASSAASGGTDTQYF	TGTGCCAGCAGCGCCGCTAGCGGAGGCACAGATACGCAGTATTTT
TRBD1	TRBJ2-3	NA	TRBV10-3	CAIRGQGAFTDTQYF	TGTGCCATCCGGGGACAGGGGGCCTTCACAGATACGCAGTATTTT
TRBD2	TRBJ2-1	NA	TRBV6-4	CASSDSGGVDEQFF	TGTGCCAGCAGTGACTCGGGAGGGGTCGATGAGCAGTTCTTC
NA	TRBJ2-7	NA	TRBV28	CASSPPGSGPSYEQYF	TGTGCCAGCAGTCCCCCCGGAAGCGGGCCTTCCTACGAGCAGTACTTC
TRBD2	TRBJ2-2	NA	TRBV9	CASSVGGSGSGELFF	TGTGCCAGCAGCGTAGGAGGAAGCGGGAGCGGGGAGCTGTTTTTT
NA	TRBJ2-1	NA	TRBV10-3	CAISILKYNEQFF	TGTGCCATCAGTATACTTAAATACAATGAGCAGTTCTTC
NA	TRBJ2-7	NA	TRBV28	CASSFLFRGNIYEQYF	TGTGCCAGCAGTTTTTTATTCAGGGGCAATATCTACGAGCAGTACTTC
NA	TRBJ1-1	NA	TRBV18	CASSPYHGGRGNTEAFF	TGTGCCAGCTCACCCTATCACGGGGGGCGAGGGAACACTGAAGCTTTCTTT
NA	TRBJ1-2	NA	TRBV29-1	CSVEDSNGYTF	TGCAGCGTTGAAGATTCGAATGGCTACACCTTC
NA	TRBJ2-4	NA	TRBV27	CASSSLTGLAKNIQYF	TGTGCCAGCAGTTCACTGACGGGGCTAGCCAAAAACATTCAGTACTTC
NA	TRBJ2-3	NA	TRBV7-2	CASSFGTDTQYF	TGTGCCAGCAGCTTCGGCACAGATACGCAGTATTTT
TRBD1	TRBJ2-4	NA	TRBV4-3	CASSWDRGDKNIQYF	TGCGCCAGCAGTTGGGACAGGGGCGACAAAAACATTCAGTACTTC
NA	TRBJ1-1	NA	TRBV6-6	CASMDLPASTEAFF	TGTGCCAGCATGGACTTGCCAGCGTCGACTGAAGCTTTCTTT
NA	TRBJ1-2	NA	TRBV28	CASSLVPGLGYTF	TGTGCCAGCAGTTTGGTCCCGGGACTTGGCTACACCTTC
TRBD1	TRBJ2-6	NA	TRBV4-2	CASSQDLVQGVLSGANVLTF	TGTGCCAGCAGCCAAGATTTGGTACAGGGGGTCCTCTCTGGGGCCAACGTCCTGACTTTC
NA	TRBJ1-2	once	TRBV28	CASSLDPLRYGYTF	TGTGCCAGCAGTTTAGACCCTCTGCGGTATGGCTACACCTTC
TRBD1	TRBJ1-2	NA	TRBV6-6	CASSLGQGAQSYTF	TGTGCCAGCAGCTTGGGACAGGGGGCACAAAGCTACACCTTC
TRBD2	TRBJ2-1	NA	TRBV10-3	CAISGGGLAGEQFF	TGTGCCATCAGTGGTGGGGGACTAGCGGGAGAGCAGTTCTTC
NA	TRBJ2-1	NA	TRBV5-1	CASSLDNSNNEQFF	TGCGCCAGCAGCTTGGACAACTCCAACAATGAGCAGTTCTTC
NA	TRBJ1-1	few	TRBV6-6	CAAGAGDTEAFF	TGTGCCGCCGGGGCGGGGGACACTGAAGCTTTCTTT
TRBD2	TRBJ2-7	NA	TRBV7-6	CASSPAGAIMEQYF	TGTGCCAGCAGCCCAGCGGGAGCTATCATGGAGCAGTACTTC
NA	TRBJ2-6	NA	TRBV9	CASSSTGTGANVLTF	TGTGCCAGCAGCTCCACAGGGACTGGGGCCAACGTCCTGACTTTC
NA	TRBJ2-7	NA	TRBV15	CATSSRRAFYEQYF	TGTGCCACCAGCAGTCGAAGAGCATTCTACGAGCAGTACTTC
NA	TRBJ2-1	NA	TRBV6-1	CASQKDYSYNEQFF	TGTGCCAGCCAGAAGGACTACTCCTACAATGAGCAGTTCTTC
NA	TRBJ2-5	NA	TRBV7-9	CASSFPGHQETQYF	TGTGCCAGCAGCTTCCCGGGACACCAAGAGACCCAGTACTTC
TRBD2	TRBJ2-1	NA	TRBV2	CASVPIAGVNEQFF	TGTGCCAGCGTTCCGATAGCGGGGGTCAATGAGCAGTTCTTC
TRBD1	TRBJ1-5	NA	TRBV5-8	CASSPGTGGNQPQHF	TGTGCCAGCAGTCCCGGGACAGGGGGCAATCAGCCCCAGCATTTT
NA	TRBJ2-3	NA	TRBV18	CASSPQGGRSDTQYF	TGTGCCAGCTCACCACAGGGTGGGAGGTCCGATACGCAGTATTTT
NA	TRBJ1-4	NA	TRBV6-1	CASSEAGRINEKLFF	TGTGCCAGCAGTGAAGCTGGACGGATTAATGAAAAACTGTTTTTT
NA	TRBJ1-5	NA	TRBV10-3	CATGALGGVQPQHF	TGTGCCACCGGGGCTCTCGGAGGGGTGCAGCCCCAGCATTTT
NA	TRBJ2-5	NA	TRBV9	CASSSSKETQYF	TGTGCCAGCAGCTCCTCCAAAGAGACCCAGTACTTC
NA	TRBJ2-7	NA	TRBV2	CASSAWANEQYF	TGTGCCAGCAGCGCTTGGGCTAACGAGCAGTACTTC
TRBD2	TRBJ2-3	NA	TRBV9	CASSVIAGGVLDTQYF	TGTGCCAGCAGCGTCATAGCGGGAGGGGTCTTAGATACGCAGTATTTT
NA	TRBJ2-7	NA	TRBV7-2	CASSPQAGQSYEQYF	TGTGCCAGCAGCCCACAAGCGGGTCAGTCCTACGAGCAGTACTTC
NA	TRBJ2-7	NA	TRBV11-2	CASSYRWAGRDYEQYF	TGTGCCAGCAGCTACCGGTGGGCGGGTCGGGACTACGAGCAGTACTTC
TRBD2	TRBJ2-1	NA	TRBV7-8	CASSMHVPAGGSHNEQFF	TGTGCCAGCAGCATGCACGTCCCAGCGGGAGGAAGCCACAATGAGCAGTTCTTC
TRBD1	TRBJ2-7	NA	TRBV6-1	CASSVGQGGYEQYF	TGTGCCAGCAGCGTCGGACAGGGCGGATACGAGCAGTACTTC
NA	TRBJ2-7	NA	TRBV19	CASSLQPDGGPERYF	TGTGCCAGTAGCCTACAGCCTGATGGGGGACCCGAGAGGTACTTC
NA	TRBJ1-2	NA	TRBV30	CAWDGAGSFGYTF	TGTGCCTGGGACGGCGCGGGCTCTTTTGGCTACACCTTC
TRBD1	TRBJ2-1	NA	TRBV7-9	CASSLLGQGANNEQFF	TGTGCCAGCAGCCTCCTCGGCCAGGGGGCCAACAATGAGCAGTTCTTC
NA	TRBJ1-2	once	TRBV28	CASEHTGGGGYTF	TGTGCCAGCGAACATACGGGCGGTGGTGGCTACACCTTC
NA	TRBJ2-7	NA	TRBV10-3	CAISGDGGSYEQYF	TGTGCCATCAGCGGGGACGGAGGCTCCTACGAGCAGTACTTC
NA	TRBJ2-7	NA	TRBV12-5	CASGPRYEQYF	TGTGCTAGTGGCCCACGCTACGAGCAGTACTTC
NA	TRBJ2-1	NA	TRBV9	CASSVTGGNEQFF	TGTGCCAGCAGCGTCACTGGCGGGAATGAGCAGTTCTTC
NA	TRBJ1-2	NA	TRBV4-2	CASSQDETANYGYTF	TGTGCCAGCAGCCAAGATGAGACGGCTAACTATGGCTACACCTTC
NA	TRBJ2-3	NA	TRBV2	CASSRADTQYF	TGTGCCAGCAGTAGGGCAGATACGCAGTATTTT
NA	TRBJ2-4	NA	TRBV27	CASRLGQLRDWVAKNIQYF	TGTGCCAGCAGACTAGGACAGCTCCGGGACTGGGTAGCCAAAAACATTCAGTACTTC